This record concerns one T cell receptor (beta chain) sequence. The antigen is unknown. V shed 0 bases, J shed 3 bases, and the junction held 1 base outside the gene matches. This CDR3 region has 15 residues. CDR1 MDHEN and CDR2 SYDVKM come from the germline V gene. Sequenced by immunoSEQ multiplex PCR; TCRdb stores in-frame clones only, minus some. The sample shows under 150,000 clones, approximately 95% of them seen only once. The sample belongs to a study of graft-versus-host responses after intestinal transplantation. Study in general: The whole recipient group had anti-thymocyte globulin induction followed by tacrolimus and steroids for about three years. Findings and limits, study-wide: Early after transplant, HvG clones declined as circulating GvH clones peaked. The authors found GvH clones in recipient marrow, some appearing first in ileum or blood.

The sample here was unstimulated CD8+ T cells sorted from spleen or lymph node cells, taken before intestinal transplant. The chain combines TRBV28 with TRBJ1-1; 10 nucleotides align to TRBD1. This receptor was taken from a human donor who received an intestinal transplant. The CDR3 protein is CASSLWDRGDTEAFF. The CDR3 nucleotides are TGTGCCAGCAGTTTATGGGACAGGGGGGACACTGAAGCTTTCTTT.